The clone carrying this T cell receptor beta chain occurred a few times. Its antigen is undetermined. Germline CDR1 reads MNHEY; CDR2 reads SVGAGI. The length of the CDR3 is 15 residues. V shed 1 base and J 5 bases; nucleotides not matched to a gene: 2. The data were taken from a study of T cell repertoires in cytomegalovirus infection. TCRdb passed the reads through MiXCR, listing each CDR3 protein once. The sample has some 940,000 distinct CDR3 sequences; 31% are singletons. V gene TRBV6-5 combines with J gene TRBJ1-6; 7 nucleotides agree with TRBD1. The sample in question was cultured CD8+ T cells from PBMCs, obtained from culture after CMV antigen stimulation. This TCR was sampled from a human donor in good health (CMV status not recorded). Some clones in this sample may be carry-over from other donors' samples. CDR3 nucleotides: TGTGCCAGCAGTTACTGGGACAGAGATAATTCACCCCTCCACTTT. Translation gives CASSYWDRDNSPLHF.